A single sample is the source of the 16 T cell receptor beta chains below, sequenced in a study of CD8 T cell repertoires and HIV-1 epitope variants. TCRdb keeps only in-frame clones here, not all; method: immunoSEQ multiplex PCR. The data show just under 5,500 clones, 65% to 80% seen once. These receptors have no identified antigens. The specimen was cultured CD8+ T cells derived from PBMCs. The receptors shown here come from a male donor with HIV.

The CDR3 here is CASSPTYEQYF. CDR3 nucleotide sequence: TGTGCCAGCAGCCCGACTTACGAGCAGTACTTC. The chain employs TRBV28 and TRBJ2-7, with D uncertain. The V end lost 6 bases, the J end lost 4 bases, and 7 bases lay between the germline ends. This CDR3 comprises 11 residues. In germline, CDR1 is MDHEN, CDR2 SYDVKM.

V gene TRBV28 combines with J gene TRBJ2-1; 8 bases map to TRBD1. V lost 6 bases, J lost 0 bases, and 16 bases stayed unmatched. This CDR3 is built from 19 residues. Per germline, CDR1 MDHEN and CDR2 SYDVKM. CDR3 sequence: CASSETTGDGGSSYNEQFF. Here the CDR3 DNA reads TGTGCCAGCAGCGAAACGACAGGGGACGGGGGTAGCTCCTACAATGAGCAGTTCTTC.

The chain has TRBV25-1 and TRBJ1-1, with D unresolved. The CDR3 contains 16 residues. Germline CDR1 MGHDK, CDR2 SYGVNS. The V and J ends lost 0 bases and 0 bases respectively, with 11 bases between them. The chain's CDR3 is CASSEYGAPMNTEAFF. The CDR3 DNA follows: TGTGCCAGCAGTGAATACGGTGCCCCCATGAACACTGAAGCTTTCTTT.

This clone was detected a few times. In DNA, the CDR3 is TGTGCCAGCTTACAGGGAGGTGAGCAGTTCTTC. This translates into CASLQGGEQFF. The chain joins TRBV7-9 to TRBJ2-1, with D perhaps given as TRBD1 or TRBD2 (6 bases each). V was pared by 8 bases and J by 9 bases, with 11 bases between. The V gene's germline CDR1 is SEHNR and CDR2 FQNEAQ (reference sequence). The CDR3 spans 11 residues.

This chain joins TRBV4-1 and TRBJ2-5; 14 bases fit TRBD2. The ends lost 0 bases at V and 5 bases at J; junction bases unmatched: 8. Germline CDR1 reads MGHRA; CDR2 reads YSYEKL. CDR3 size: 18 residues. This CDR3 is CASSQEGTSGSPRETQYF. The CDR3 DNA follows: TGCGCCAGCAGCCAAGAGGGGACTAGCGGGAGCCCACGGGAGACCCAGTACTTC.

The CDR3 DNA reads TGTGCCAGCAGACGACAGGGAAACACCATATATTTT. It translates to CASRRQGNTIYF. The chain couples TRBV13 to TRBJ1-3, with a weak D call TRBD1 (5 bases). Trimming removed 6 bases at V and 4 bases at J, with 7 bases between. Germline values: CDR1 PRHDT, CDR2 FYEKMQ (reference sequence). This CDR3 region has 12 residues.

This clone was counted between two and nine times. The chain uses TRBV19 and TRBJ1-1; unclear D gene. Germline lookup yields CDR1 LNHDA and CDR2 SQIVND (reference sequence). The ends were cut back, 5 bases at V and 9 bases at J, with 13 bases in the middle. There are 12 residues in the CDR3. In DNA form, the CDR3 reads TGTGCCAGTAGTTCCTCCGGGAGGCAAGCTTTCTTT. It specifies CASSSSGRQAFF.

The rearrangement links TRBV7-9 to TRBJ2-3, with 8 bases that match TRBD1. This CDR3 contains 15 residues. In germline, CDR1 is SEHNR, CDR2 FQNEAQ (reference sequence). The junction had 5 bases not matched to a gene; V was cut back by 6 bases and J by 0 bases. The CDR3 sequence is CASSSGQASTDTQYF. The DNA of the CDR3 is TGTGCCAGCAGTTCGGGACAGGCCAGCACAGATACGCAGTATTTT.

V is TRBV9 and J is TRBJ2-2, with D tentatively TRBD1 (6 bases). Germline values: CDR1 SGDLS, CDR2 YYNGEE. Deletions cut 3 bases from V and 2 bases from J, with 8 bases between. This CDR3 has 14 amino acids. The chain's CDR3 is CASSGTVNTGELFF. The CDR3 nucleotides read TGTGCCAGCAGCGGGACAGTAAACACCGGGGAGCTGTTTTTT.

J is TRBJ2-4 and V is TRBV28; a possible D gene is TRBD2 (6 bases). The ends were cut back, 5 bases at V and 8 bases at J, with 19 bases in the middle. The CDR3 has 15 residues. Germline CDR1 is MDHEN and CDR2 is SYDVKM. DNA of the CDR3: TGTGCCAGCAGTCCGGGGCCCCGCGGGGTTTACATTCAGTACTTC. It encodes CASSPGPRGVYIQYF. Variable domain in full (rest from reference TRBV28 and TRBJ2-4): DVKVTQSSRYLVKRTGEKVFLECVQDMDHENMFWYRQDPGLGLRLIYFSYDVKMKEKGDIPEGYSVSREKKERFSLILESASTNQTSMYLCASSPGPRGVYIQYFGAGTRLSVL.

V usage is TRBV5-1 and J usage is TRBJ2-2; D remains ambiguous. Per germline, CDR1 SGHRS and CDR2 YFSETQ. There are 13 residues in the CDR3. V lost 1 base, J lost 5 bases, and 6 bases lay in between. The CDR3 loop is CASSLSVTGELFF. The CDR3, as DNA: TGCGCCAGCAGCTTGTCGGTTACCGGGGAGCTGTTTTTT.

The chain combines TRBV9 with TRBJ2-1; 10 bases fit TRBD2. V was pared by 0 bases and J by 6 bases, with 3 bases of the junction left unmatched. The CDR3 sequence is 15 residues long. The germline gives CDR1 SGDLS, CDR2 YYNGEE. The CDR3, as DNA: TGTGCCAGCAGCGTAGGAGCGGGAGGGTTCAATGAGCAGTTCTTC. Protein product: CASSVGAGGFNEQFF.

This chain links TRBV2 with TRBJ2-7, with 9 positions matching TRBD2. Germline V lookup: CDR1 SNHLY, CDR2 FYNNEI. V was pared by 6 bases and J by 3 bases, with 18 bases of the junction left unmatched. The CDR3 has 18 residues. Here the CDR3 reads CASRSQLAGLIPNYEQYF. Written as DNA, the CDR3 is TGTGCCAGCAGGAGCCAACTAGCGGGCCTCATCCCTAACTACGAGCAGTACTTC.

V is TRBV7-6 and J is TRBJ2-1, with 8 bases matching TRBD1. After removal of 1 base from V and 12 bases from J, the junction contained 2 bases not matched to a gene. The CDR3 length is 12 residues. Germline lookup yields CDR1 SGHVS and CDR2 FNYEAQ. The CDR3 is CASSLGTGGQFF. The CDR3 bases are TGTGCCAGCAGCTTAGGTACAGGGGGGCAGTTCTTC.

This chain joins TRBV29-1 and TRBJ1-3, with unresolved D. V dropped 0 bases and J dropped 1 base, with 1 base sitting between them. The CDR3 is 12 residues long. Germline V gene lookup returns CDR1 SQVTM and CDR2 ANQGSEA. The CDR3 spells CSVEESGNTIYF. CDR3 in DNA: TGCAGCGTTGAAGAATCTGGAAACACCATATATTTT. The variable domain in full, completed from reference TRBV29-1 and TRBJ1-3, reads SAVISQKPSRDICQRGTSLTIQCQVDSQVTMMFWYRQQPGQSLTLIATANQGSEATYESGFVIDKFPISRPNLTFSTLTVSNMSPEDSSIYLCSVEESGNTIYFGEGSWLTVV.

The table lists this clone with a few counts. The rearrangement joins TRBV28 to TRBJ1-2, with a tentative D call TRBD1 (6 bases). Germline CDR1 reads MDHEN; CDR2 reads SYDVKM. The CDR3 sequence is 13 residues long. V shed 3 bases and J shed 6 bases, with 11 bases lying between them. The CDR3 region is CASSFYAGDGYTF. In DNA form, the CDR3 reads TGTGCCAGCAGTTTCTACGCAGGGGATGGCTACACCTTC.